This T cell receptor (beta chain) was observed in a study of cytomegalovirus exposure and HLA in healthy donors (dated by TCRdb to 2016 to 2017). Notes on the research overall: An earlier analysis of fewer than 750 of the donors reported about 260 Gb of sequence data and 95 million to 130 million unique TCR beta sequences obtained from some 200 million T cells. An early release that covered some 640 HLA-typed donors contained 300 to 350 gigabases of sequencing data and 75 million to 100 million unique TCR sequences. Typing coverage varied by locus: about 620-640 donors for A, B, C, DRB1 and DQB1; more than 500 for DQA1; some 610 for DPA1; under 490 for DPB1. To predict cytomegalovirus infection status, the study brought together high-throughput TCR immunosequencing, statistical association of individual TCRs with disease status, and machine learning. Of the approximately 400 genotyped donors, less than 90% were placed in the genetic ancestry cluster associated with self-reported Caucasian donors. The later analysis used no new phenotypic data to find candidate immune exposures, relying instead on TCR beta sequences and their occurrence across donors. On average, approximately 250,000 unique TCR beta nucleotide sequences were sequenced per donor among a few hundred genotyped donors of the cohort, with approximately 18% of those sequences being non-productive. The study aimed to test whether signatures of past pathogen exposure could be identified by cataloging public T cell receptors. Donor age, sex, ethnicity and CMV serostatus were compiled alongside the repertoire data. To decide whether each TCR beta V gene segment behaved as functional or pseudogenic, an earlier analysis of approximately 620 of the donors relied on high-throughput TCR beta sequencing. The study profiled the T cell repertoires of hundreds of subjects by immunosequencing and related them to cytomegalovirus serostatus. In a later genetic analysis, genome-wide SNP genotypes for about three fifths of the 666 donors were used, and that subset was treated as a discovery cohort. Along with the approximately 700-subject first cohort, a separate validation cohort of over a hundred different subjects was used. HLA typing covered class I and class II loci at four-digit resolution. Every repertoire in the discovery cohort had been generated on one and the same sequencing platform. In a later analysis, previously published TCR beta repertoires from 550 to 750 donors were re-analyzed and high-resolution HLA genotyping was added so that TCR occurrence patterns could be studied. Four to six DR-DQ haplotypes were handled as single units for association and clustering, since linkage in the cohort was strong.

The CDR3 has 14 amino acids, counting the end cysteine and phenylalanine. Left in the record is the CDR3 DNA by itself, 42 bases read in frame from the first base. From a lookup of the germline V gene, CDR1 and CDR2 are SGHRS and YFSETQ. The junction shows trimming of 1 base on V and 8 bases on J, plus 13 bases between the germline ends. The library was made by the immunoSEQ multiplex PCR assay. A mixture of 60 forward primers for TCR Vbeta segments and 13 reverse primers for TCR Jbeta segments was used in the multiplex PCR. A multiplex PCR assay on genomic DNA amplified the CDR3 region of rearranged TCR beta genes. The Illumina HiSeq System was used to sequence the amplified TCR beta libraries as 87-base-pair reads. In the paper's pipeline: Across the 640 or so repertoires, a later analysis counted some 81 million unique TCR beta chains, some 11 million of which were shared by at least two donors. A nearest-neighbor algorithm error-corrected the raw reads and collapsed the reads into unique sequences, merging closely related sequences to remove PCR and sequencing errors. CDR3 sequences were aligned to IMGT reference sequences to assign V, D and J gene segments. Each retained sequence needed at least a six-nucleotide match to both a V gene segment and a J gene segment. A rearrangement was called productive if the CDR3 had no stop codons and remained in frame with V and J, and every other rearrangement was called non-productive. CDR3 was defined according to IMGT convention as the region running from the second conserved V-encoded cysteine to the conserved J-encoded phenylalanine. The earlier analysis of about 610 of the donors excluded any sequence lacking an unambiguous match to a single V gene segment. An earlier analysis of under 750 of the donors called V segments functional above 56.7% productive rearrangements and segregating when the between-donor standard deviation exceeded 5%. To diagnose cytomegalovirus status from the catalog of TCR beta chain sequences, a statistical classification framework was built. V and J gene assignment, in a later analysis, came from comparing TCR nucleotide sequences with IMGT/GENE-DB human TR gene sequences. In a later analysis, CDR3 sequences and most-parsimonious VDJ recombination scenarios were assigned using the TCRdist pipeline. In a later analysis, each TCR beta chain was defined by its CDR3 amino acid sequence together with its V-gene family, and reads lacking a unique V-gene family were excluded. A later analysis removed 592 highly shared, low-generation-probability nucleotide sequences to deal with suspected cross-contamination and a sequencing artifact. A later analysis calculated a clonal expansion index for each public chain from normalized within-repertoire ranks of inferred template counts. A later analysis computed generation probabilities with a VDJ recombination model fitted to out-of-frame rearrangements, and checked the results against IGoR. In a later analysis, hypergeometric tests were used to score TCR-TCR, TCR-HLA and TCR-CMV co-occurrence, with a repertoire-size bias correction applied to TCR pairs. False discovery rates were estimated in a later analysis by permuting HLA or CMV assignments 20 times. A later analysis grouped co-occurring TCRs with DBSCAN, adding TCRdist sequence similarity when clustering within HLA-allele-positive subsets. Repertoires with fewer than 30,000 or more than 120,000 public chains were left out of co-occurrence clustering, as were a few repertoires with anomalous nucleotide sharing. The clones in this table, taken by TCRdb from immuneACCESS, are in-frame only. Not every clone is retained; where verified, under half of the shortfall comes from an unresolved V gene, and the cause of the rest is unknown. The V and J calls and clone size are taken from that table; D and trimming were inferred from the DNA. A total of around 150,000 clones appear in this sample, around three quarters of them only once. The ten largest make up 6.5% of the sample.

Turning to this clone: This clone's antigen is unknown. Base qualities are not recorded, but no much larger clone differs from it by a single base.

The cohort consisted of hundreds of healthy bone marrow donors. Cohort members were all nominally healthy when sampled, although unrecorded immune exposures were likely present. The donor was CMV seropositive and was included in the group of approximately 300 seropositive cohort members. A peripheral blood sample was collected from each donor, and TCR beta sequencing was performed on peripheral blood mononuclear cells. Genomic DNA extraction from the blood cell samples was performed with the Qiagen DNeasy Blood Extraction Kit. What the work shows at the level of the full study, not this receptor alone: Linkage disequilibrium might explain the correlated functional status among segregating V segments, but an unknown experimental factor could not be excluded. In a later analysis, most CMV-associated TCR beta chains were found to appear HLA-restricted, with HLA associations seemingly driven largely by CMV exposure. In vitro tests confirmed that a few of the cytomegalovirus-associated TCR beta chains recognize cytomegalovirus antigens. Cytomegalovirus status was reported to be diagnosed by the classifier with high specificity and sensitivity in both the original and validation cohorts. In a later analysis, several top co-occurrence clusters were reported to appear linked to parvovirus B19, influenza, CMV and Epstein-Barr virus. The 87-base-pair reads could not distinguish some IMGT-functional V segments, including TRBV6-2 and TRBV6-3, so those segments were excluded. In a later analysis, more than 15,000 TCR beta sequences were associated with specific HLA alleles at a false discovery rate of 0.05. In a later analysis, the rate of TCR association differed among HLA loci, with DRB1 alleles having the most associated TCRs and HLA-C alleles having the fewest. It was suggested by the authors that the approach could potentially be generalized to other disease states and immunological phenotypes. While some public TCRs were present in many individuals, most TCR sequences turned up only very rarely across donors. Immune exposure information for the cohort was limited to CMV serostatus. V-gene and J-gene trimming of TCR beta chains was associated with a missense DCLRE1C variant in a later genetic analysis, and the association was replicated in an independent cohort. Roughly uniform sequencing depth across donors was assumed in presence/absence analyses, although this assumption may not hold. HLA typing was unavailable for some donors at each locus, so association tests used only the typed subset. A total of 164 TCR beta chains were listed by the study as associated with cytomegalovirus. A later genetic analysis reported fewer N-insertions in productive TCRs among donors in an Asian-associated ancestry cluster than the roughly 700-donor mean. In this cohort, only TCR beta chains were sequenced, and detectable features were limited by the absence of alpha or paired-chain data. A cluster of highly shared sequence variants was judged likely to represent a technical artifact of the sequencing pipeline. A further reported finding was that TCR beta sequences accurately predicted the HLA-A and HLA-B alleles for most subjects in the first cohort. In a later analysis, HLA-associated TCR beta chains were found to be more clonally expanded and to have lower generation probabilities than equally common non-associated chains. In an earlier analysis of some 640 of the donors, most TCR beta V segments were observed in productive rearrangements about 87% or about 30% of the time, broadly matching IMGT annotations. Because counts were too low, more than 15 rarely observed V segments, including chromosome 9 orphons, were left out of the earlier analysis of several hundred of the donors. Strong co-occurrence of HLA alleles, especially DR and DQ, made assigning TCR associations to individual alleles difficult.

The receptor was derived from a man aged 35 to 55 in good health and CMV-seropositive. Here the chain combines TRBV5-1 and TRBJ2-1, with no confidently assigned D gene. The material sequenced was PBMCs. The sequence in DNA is TGCGCCAGCAGCTTGAGGTTAAGGAGCGATGAGCAGTTCTTC. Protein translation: CASSLRLRSDEQFF.